These 5 T cell receptor beta chains were all obtained from the same sample, sequenced in a study of identical twins. One entry per CDR3 protein results from TCRdb running MiXCR on the 5' RACE reads. Of about 520,000 distinct CDR3 sequences in the sample, around 20% were seen once. These data were also filed under a second study, of T cells expressing NK-cell markers.

The material sequenced was CD4+ T cells sorted from blood. These receptors all stem from a woman aged 18-35 years in good health.

This clonotype appeared a few times. This chain's CDR3 is CASSYEGTEAFF. CDR3 in DNA: TGTGCCAGCAGTTACGAGGGGACTGAAGCTTTCTTT. The chain combines TRBV5-6 with TRBJ1-1; D possibly corresponds to TRBD1 (5 bases). Trimming pared 5 bases from V and 5 bases from J, leaving 10 bases between. Germline V lookup: CDR1 SGHDT, CDR2 YYEEEE. The CDR3 is 12 residues long.

V and J are TRBV29-1 and TRBJ2-2; D may be TRBD1 or TRBD2 (5 bases each). Trimming took off 2 bases at V and 6 bases at J, with 10 bases between the two ends. The V gene's germline CDR1 is SQVTM and CDR2 ANQGSEA. There are 13 residues in the CDR3. CDR3 sequence: CSVESGPAGELFF. CDR3 nucleotide sequence: TGCAGCGTTGAATCGGGGCCGGCCGGGGAGCTGTTTTTT.

The genes are TRBV12-3 or TRBV12-4 and TRBJ2-3, with 10 bases that match TRBD2. Losses at the gene ends were 11 bases for V and 1 base for J; bases not matched to a gene: 18. The CDR3 contains 18 residues. This CDR3 reads CAFSFSLAGGTRTDTQYF. The CDR3, as DNA: TGTGCCTTCAGTTTTTCCTTAGCGGGGGGTACCCGCACAGATACGCAGTATTTT.

This clonotype was observed at least ten times. The CDR3 sequence: CASSQDLAGVFTDTQYF. The CDR3 DNA follows: TGCGCCAGCAGCCAAGATCTCGCAGGGGTCTTTACAGATACGCAGTATTTT. The chain uses TRBV4-3 and TRBJ2-3; D possibly corresponds to TRBD1 (6 bases). Germline V lookup: CDR1 LGHNA, CDR2 YSLEER. The V gene lost 0 bases and the J gene lost 3 bases, with 16 bases spanning the gap. This CDR3 has 17 amino acids.

This clonotype was detected ten times or more. The rearrangement uses TRBV20-1 and TRBJ2-1; 8 bases are a match to TRBD1. The germline V gene encodes CDR1 DFQATT and CDR2 SNEGSKA (reference sequence). Trimming took 6 bases from V and 8 from J; bases not matched to a gene: 9. This CDR3 spans 13 amino acids. This chain's CDR3 is CSATGQGVDEQFF. The CDR3, as DNA: TGCAGTGCCACCGGACAGGGTGTCGATGAGCAGTTCTTC.